This record looks at one TCR beta chain sequence and its context. The data were taken from a study of blood T cell repertoires in COVID-19. Overall study: Spain, Italy and the United States supplied samples that represented acute and convalescent COVID-19. Sources were T cells, B-cell-depleted T cells, or PBMCs; the material itself was cDNA or gDNA.

The method was immunoSEQ multiplex PCR; TCRdb's version includes in-frame clones alone and lacks a portion of them. The sample yields roughly 41,000 clones, 70% to 90% seen once. The clonotype comes from a man aged 60 to 69 with acute or convalescent COVID-19. The sequencing input was peripheral blood.

The CDR3 protein is CASSEGEGEAFF. The CDR3 nucleotides read TGTGCCAGCAGTGAAGGTGAGGGTGAAGCTTTCTTT. The genes are TRBV2 and TRBJ1-1; D ambiguous. The length of the CDR3 is 12 residues. The V end was cut by 1 base, the J end by 7 bases, with 7 bases between. Germline loops: CDR1 SNHLY, CDR2 FYNNEI.